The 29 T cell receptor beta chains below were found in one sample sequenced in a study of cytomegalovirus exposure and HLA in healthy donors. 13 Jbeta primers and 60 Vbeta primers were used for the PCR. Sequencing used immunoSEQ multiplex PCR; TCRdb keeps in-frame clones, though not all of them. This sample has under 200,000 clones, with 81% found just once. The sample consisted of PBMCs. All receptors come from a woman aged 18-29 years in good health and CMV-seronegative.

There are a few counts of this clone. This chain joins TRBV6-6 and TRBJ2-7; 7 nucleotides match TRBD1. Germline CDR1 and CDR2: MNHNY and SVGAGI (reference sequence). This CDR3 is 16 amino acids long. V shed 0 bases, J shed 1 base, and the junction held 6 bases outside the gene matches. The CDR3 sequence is CASSYSGTDISYEQYF. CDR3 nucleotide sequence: TGTGCCAGCAGTTACTCCGGGACAGACATTTCCTACGAGCAGTACTTC.

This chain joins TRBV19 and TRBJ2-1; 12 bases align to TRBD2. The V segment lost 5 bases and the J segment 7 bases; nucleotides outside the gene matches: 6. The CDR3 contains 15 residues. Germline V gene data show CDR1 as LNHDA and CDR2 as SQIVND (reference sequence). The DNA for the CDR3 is TGTGCCAGTAGTGACGGACTAGCGGGATTGAATGAGCAGTTCTTC. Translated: CASSDGLAGLNEQFF. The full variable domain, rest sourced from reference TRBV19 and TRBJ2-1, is DGGITQSPKYLFRKEGQNVTLSCEQNLNHDAMYWYRQDPGQGLRLIYYSQIVNDFQKGDIAEGYSVSREKKESFPLTVTSAQKNPTAFYLCASSDGLAGLNEQFFGPGTRLTVL.

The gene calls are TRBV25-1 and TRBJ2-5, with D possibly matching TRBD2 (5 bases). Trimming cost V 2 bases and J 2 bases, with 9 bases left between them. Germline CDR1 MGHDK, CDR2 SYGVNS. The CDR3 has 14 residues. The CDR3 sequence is CASSEHGMQETQYF. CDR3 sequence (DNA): TGTGCCAGCAGTGAACACGGGATGCAAGAGACCCAGTACTTC.

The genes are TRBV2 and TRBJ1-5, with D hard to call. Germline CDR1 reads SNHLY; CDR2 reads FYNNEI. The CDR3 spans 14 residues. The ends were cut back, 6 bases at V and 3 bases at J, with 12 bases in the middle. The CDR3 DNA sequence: TGTGCCAGCAGCAGACTACAACTCAATCAGCCCCAGCATTTT. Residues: CASSRLQLNQPQHF.

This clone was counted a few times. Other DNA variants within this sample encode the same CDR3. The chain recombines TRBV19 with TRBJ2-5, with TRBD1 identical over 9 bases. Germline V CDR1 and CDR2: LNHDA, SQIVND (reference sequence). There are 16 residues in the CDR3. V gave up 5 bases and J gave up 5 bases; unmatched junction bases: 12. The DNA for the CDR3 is TGTGCCAGTAGTCTATTTGGGACAGGGATGGGCGAGACCCAGTACTTC. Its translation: CASSLFGTGMGETQYF.

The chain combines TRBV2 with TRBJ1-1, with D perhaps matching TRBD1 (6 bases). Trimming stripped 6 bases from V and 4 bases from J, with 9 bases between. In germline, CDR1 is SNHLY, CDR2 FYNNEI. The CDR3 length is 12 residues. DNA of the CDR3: TGTGCCAGCAGAAGGGGGAGCACTGAAGCTTTCTTT. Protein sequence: CASRRGSTEAFF.

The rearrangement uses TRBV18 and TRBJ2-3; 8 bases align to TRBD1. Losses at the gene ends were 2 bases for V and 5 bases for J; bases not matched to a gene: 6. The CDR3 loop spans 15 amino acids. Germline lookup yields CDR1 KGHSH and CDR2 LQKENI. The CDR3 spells CASSPTGGPGDTQYF. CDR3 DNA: TGTGCCAGCTCACCAACAGGGGGGCCCGGAGATACGCAGTATTTT. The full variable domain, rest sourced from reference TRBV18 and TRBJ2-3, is NAGVMQNPRHLVRRRGQEARLRCSPMKGHSHVYWYRQLPEEGLKFMVYLQKENIIDESGMPKERFSAEFPKEGPSILRIQQVVRGDSAAYFCASSPTGGPGDTQYFGPGTRLTVL.

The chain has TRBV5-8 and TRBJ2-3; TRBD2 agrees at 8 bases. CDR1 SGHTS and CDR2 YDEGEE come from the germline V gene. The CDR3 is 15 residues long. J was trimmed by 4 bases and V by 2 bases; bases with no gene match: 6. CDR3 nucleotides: TGTGCCAGCAGCTTCATGGGACTAGTGTCAGATACGCAGTATTTT. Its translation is CASSFMGLVSDTQYF.

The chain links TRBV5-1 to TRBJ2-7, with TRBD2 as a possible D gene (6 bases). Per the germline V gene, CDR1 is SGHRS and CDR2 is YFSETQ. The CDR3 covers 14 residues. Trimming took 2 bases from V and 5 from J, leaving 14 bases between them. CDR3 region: CASSFPEGINEQYF. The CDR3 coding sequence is TGCGCCAGCAGCTTTCCGGAGGGGATCAACGAGCAGTACTTC.

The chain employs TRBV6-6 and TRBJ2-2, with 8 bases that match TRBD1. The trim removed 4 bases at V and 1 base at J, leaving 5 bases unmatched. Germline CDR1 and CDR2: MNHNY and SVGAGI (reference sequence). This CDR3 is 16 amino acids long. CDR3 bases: TGTGCCAGCAGTTTCCAGGGGGCGCAGAACACCGGGGAGCTGTTTTTT. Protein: CASSFQGAQNTGELFF.

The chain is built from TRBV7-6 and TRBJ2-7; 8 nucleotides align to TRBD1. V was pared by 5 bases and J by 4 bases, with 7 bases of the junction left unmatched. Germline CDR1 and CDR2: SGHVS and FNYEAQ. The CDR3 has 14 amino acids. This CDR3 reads CASSTRQGQYEQYF. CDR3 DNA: TGTGCCAGCAGCACCAGACAGGGGCAGTACGAGCAGTACTTC. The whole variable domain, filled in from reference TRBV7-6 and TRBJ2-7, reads GAGVSQSPRYKVTKRGQDVALRCDPISGHVSLYWYRQALGQGPEFLTYFNYEAQQDKSGLPNDRFSAERPEGSISTLTIQRTEQRDSAMYRCASSTRQGQYEQYFGPGTRLTVT.

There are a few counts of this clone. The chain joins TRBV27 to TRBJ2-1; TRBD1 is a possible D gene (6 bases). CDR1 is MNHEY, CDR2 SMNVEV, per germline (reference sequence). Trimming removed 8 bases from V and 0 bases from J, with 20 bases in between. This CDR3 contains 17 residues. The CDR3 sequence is CASGGWAYESSYNEQFF. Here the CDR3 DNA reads TGTGCCAGCGGGGGCTGGGCGTATGAGAGCTCCTACAATGAGCAGTTCTTC.

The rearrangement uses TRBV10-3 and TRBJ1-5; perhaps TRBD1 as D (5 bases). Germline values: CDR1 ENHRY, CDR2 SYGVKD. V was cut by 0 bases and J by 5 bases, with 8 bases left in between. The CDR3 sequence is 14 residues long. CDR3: CAISESKGHQPQHF. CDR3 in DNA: TGTGCCATCAGTGAGTCGAAGGGGCATCAGCCCCAGCATTTT.

The DNA for the CDR3 is TGTGCCAGCAGCGATTACCCCGACAGGACTGAAGCTTTCTTT. It encodes CASSDYPDRTEAFF. The J gene is TRBJ1-1, the V gene TRBV9; the D gene is possibly TRBD1 (6 bases). Germline V gene sequence: CDR1 SGDLS, CDR2 YYNGEE. The V and J ends lost 3 bases and 5 bases respectively, with 14 bases between them. The CDR3 spans 14 residues.

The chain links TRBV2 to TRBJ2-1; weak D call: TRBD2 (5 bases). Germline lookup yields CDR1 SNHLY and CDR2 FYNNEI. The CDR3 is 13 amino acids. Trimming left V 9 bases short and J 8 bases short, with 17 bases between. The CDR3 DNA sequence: TGTGCCAGTACCCGGGAACAGATCGATGAGCAGTTCTTC. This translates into CASTREQIDEQFF.

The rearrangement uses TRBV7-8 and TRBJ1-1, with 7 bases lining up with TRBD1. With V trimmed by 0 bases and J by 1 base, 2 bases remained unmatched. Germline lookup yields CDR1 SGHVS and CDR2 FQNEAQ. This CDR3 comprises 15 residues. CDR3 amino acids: CASSLARTGNTEAFF. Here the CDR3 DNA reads TGTGCCAGCAGCTTAGCCCGGACAGGGAACACTGAAGCTTTCTTT.

As DNA, the CDR3 is TGTGCCAGCAGTCCCGGCGGGACTAGCACCGGGGAGCTGTTTTTT. As protein: CASSPGGTSTGELFF. This chain connects TRBV28 to TRBJ2-2, with 8 bases fitting TRBD2. Germline lookup yields CDR1 MDHEN and CDR2 SYDVKM. V shed 5 bases and J 4 bases; nucleotides not matched to a gene: 6. There are 15 residues in the CDR3.

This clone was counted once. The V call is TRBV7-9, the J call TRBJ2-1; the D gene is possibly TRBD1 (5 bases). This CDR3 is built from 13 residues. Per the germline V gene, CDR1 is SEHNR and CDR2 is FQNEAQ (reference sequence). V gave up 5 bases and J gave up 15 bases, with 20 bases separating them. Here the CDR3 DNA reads TGTGCCAGCAGCACAGAGTCAGGGTATGAAGGGTTCTTC. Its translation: CASSTESGYEGFF.

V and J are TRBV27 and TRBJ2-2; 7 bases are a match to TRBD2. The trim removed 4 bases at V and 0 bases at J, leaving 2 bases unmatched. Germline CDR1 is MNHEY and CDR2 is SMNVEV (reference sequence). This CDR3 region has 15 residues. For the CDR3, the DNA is TGTGCCAGCAGTTACAGCGGGACGAACACCGGGGAGCTGTTTTTT. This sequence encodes CASSYSGTNTGELFF.

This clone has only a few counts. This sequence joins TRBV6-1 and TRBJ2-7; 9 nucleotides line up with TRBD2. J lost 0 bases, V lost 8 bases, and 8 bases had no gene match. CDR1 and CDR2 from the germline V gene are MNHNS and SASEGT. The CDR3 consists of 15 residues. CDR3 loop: CASQREAYGSYEQYF. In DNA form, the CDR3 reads TGTGCCAGCCAGCGGGAGGCCTATGGCTCCTACGAGCAGTACTTC.

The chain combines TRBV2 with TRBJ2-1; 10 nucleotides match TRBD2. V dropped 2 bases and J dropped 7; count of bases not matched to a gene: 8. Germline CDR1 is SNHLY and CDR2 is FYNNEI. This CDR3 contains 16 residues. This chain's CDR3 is CASSETSGMTKNEQFF. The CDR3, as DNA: TGTGCCAGCAGTGAAACTAGCGGGATGACTAAGAATGAGCAGTTCTTC. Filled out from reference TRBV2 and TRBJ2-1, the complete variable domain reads EPEVTQTPSHQVTQMGQEVILRCVPISNHLYFYWYRQILGQKVEFLVSFYNNEISEKSEIFDDQFSVERPDGSNFTLKIRSTKLEDSAMYFCASSETSGMTKNEQFFGPGTRLTVL.

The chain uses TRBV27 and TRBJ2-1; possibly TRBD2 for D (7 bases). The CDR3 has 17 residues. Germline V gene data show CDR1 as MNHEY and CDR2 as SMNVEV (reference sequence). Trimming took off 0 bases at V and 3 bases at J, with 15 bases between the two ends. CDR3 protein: CASSLSGGGGNYNEQFF. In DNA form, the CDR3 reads TGTGCCAGCAGTTTATCCGGAGGGGGGGGGAACTACAATGAGCAGTTCTTC.

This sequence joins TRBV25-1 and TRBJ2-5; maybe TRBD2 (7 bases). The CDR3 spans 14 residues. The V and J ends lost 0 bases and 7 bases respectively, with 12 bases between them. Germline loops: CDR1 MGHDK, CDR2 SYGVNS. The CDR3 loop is CASSEYGGGGTQYF. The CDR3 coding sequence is TGTGCCAGCAGTGAATACGGGGGCGGGGGGACCCAGTACTTC.

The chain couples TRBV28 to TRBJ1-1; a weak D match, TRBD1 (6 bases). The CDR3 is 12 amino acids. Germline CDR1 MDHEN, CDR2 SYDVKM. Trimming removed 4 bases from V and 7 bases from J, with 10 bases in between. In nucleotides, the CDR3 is TGTGCCAGCAGTTCACAGGGATTTGAAGCTTTCTTT. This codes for CASSSQGFEAFF.

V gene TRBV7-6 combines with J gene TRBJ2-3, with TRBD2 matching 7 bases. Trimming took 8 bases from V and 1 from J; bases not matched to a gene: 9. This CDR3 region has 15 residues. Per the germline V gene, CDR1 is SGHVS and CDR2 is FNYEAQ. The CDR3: CASGRAGSGTDTQYF. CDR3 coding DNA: TGTGCCAGCGGGAGAGCGGGATCGGGCACAGATACGCAGTATTTT.

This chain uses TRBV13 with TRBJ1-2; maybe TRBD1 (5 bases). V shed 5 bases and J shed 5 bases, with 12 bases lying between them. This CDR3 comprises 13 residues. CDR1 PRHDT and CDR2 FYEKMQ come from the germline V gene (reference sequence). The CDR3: CASSLGGPYGYTF. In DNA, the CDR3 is TGTGCCAGCAGCCTGGGGGGTCCGTATGGCTACACCTTC. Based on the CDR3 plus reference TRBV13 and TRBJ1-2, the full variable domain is AAGVIQSPRHLIKEKRETATLKCYPIPRHDTVYWYQQGPGQDPQFLISFYEKMQSDKGSIPDRFSAQQFSDYHSELNMSSLELGDSALYFCASSLGGPYGYTFGSGTRLTVV.

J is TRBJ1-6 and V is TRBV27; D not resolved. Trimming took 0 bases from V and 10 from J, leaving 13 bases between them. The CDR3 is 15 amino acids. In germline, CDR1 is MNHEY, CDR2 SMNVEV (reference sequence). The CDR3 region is CASSLSREGRSPLHF. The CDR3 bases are TGTGCCAGCAGTTTATCGAGGGAGGGTAGATCACCCCTCCACTTT.

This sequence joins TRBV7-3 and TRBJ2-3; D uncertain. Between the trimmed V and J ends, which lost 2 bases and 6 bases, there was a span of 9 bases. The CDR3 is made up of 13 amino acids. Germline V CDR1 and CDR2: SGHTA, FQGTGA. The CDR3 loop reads CASSLQAPDTQYF. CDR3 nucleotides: TGTGCCAGCAGCTTACAAGCACCGGATACGCAGTATTTT.

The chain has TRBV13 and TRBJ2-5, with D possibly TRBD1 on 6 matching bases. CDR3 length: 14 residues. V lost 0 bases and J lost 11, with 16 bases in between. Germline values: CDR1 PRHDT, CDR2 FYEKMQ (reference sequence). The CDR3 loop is CASSLGRQGTGQYF. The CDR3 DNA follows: TGTGCCAGCAGCTTAGGCCGGCAGGGGACGGGGCAGTACTTC.